The T cell receptor beta chain under discussion was sequenced for a study of cytomegalovirus exposure and HLA in healthy donors. The protocol was immunoSEQ multiplex PCR, while the TCRdb copy is restricted to in-frame clones and leaves out a portion. The sample lists over 120,000 clones, about 95% occurring once. CDR1 and CDR2 (germline): MNHEY, SMNVEV (reference sequence). V lost 6 bases, J lost 9 bases, and 9 bases lay in between. This CDR3 is 11 amino acids long. About this clone: Its specificity is unknown.

Study outcomes and limitations: Overall, roughly 160 TCR beta chains were annotated as cytomegalovirus-associated.

The genes are TRBV27 and TRBJ2-1; perhaps TRBD1 as D (6 bases). This receptor was identified in a man younger than 30 in good health and CMV-seropositive. Source material: PBMCs. The CDR3 sequence is CASSQGGEQFF. CDR3 nucleotides: TGTGCCAGCAGCCAAGGGGGTGAGCAGTTCTTC.